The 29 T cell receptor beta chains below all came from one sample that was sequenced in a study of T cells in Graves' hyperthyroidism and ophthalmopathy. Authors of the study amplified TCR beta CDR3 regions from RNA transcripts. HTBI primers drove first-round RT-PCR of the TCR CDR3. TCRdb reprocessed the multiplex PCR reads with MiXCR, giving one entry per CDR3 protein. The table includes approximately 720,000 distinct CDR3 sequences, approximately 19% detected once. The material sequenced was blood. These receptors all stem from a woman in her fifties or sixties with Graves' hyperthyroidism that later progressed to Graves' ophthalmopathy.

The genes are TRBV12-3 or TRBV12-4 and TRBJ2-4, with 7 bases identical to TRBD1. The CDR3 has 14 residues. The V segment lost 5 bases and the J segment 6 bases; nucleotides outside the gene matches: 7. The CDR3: CASSRPGTVNIQYF. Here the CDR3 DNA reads TGTGCCAGCAGTCGTCCCGGGACAGTAAACATTCAGTACTTC.

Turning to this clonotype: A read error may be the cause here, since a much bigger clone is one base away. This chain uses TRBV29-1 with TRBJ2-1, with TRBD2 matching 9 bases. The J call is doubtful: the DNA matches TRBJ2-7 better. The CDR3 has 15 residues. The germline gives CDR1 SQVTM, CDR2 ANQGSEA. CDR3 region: CSVELGRGGPNEQYF. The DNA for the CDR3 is TGCAGCGTTGAGCTAGGGCGGGGGGGCCCGAATGAGCAGTACTTC.

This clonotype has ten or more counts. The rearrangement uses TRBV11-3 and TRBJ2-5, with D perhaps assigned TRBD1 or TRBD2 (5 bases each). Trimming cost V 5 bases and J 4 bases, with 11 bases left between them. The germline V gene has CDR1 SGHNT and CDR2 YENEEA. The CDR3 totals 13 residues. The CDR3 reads CASSEGRPETQYF. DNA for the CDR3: TGTGCCAGCAGCGAGGGACGGCCAGAGACCCAGTACTTC.

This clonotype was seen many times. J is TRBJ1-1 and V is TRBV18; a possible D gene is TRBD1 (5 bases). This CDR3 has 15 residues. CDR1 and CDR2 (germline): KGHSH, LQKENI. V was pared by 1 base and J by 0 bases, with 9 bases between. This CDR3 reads CASSPQGRMNTEAFF. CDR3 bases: TGTGCCAGCTCACCACAGGGGCGGATGAACACTGAAGCTTTCTTT. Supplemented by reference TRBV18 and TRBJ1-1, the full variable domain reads NAGVMQNPRHLVRRRGQEARLRCSPMKGHSHVYWYRQLPEEGLKFMVYLQKENIIDESGMPKERFSAEFPKEGPSILRIQQVVRGDSAAYFCASSPQGRMNTEAFFGQGTRLTVV.

CDR3 DNA sequence: TGTGCCAGCAGCTCGACAGGAGACCTCTCCTACGAGCAGTACTTC. Its protein product is CASSSTGDLSYEQYF. The chain is built from TRBV7-9 and TRBJ2-7; D perhaps matches TRBD1 (6 bases). Germline CDR1 reads SEHNR; CDR2 reads FQNEAQ (reference sequence). This CDR3 spans 15 amino acids. V gave up 4 bases and J gave up 0 bases, with 13 bases separating them. Using reference TRBV7-9 and TRBJ2-7 for the parts outside the CDR3, the full variable domain is DTGVSQNPRHKITKRGQNVTFRCDPISEHNRLYWYRQTLGQGPEFLTYFQNEAQLEKSRLLSDRFSAERPKGSFSTLEIQRTEQGDSAMYLCASSSTGDLSYEQYFGPGTRLTVT.

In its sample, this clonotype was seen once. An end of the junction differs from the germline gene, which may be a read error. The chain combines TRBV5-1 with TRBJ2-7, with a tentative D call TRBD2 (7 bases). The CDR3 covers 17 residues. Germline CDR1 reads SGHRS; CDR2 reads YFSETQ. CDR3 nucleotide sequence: TGTGCCAGCAAACCCGAACCCCTCGTCGGGGGGACATACGAGCAGTACTTC. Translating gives CASKPEPLVGGTYEQYF.

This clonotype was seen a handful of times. The CDR3 DNA reads as TGCGCCAGCAGCTCACAGGGGATAGGGATGGAGAAACTGTTTTTT. Its translation: CASSSQGIGMEKLFF. This chain links TRBV5-1 with TRBJ1-4, with 7 bases fitting TRBD1. J was trimmed by 11 bases and V by 3 bases; bases with no gene match: 13. The V gene's germline CDR1 is SGHRS and CDR2 YFSETQ. The CDR3 is made up of 15 amino acids.

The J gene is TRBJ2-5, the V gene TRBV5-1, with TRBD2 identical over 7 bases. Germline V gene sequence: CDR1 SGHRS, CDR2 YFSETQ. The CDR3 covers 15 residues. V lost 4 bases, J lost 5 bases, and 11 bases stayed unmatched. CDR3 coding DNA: TGCGCCAGCAGCGCGTGGGGGGGAAGAGTGGAGACCCAGTACTTC. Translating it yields CASSAWGGRVETQYF.

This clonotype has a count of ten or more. In DNA form, the CDR3 reads TGTGCCAGCAGTTTTAGGGTTGACACTGAAGCTTTCTTT. This encodes CASSFRVDTEAFF. V is TRBV27 and J is TRBJ1-1, with unresolved D. Germline CDR1 is MNHEY and CDR2 is SMNVEV (reference sequence). Trimming pared 3 bases from V and 3 bases from J, leaving 8 bases between. CDR3 length: 13 residues.

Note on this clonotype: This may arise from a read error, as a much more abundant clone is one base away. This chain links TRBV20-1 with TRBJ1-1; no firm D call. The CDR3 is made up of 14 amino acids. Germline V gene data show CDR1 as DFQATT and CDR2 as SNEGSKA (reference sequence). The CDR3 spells CGASRDGLNTEAFF. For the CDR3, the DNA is TGCGGTGCTAGCCGCGACGGCCTGAACACTGAAGCTTTCTTT.

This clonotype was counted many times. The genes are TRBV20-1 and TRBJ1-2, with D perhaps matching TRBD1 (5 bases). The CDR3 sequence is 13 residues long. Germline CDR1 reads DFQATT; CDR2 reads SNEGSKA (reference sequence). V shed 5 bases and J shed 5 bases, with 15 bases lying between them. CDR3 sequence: CSAYRRDLYGYTF. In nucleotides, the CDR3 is TGCAGTGCTTATCGCAGGGATTTATATGGCTACACCTTC.

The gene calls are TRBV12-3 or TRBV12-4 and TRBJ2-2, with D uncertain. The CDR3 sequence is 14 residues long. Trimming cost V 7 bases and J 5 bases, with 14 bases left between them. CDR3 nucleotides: TGTGCCAGCACCGGTAGGGATGGAACCGGGGAGCTGTTTTTT. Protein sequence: CASTGRDGTGELFF.

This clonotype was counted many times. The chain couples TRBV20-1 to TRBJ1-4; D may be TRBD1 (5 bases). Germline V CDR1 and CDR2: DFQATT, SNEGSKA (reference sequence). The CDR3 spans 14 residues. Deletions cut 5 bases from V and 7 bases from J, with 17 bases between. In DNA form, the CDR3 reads TGCAGTGCTCCCCCCCGGGGGGAGGTTGAAAAACTGTTTTTT. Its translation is CSAPPRGEVEKLFF.

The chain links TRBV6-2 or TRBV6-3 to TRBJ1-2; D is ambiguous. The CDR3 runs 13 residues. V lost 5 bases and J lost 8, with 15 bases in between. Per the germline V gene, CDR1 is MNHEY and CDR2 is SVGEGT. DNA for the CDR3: TGTGCCAGCAGTCCTACGGGTCGCTGGGGCTACACCTTC. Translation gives CASSPTGRWGYTF.

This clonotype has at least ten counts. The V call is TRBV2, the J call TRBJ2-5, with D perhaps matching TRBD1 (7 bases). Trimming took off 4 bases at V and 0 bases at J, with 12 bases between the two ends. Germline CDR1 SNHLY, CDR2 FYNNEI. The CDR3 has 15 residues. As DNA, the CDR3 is TGTGCCAGCAGTGTCGACAGGGACTACCAAGAGACCCAGTACTTC. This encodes CASSVDRDYQETQYF.

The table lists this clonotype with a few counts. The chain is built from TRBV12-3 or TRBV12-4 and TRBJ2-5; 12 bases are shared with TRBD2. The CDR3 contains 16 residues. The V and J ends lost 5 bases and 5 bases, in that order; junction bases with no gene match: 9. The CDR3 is CASSRTSGANGETQYF. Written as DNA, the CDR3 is TGTGCCAGCAGTCGGACTAGCGGGGCGAATGGGGAGACCCAGTACTTC.

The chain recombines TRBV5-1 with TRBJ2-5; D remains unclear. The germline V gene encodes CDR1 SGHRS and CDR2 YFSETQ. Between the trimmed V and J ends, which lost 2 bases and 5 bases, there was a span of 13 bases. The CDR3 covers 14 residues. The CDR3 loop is CASSFMEKWETQYF. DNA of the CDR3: TGCGCCAGCAGCTTCATGGAAAAATGGGAGACCCAGTACTTC. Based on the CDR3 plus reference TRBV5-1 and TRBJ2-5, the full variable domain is KAGVTQTPRYLIKTRGQQVTLSCSPISGHRSVSWYQQTPGQGLQFLFEYFSETQRNKGNFPGRFSGRQFSNSRSEMNVSTLELGDSALYLCASSFMEKWETQYFGPGTRLLVL.

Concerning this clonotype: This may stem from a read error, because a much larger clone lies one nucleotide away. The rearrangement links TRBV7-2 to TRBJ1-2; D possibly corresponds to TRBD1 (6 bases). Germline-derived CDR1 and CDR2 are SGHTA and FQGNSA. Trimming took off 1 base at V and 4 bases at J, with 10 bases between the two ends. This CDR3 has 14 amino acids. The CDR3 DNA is TGTGCCAGCAGCTTAGATCAGGGGATCTATGGCTACACCTTC. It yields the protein CASSLDQGIYGYTF. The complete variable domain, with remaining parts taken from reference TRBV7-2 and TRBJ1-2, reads GAGVSQSPSNKVTEKGKDVELRCDPISGHTALYWYRQSLGQGLEFLIYFQGNSAPDKSGLPSDRFSAERTGGSVSTLTIQRTQQEDSAVYLCASSLDQGIYGYTFGSGTRLTVV.

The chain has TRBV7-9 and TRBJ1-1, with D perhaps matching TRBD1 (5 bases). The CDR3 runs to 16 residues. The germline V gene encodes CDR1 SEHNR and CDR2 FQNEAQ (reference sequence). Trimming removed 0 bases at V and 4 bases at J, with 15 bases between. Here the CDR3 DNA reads TGTGCCAGCAGCTTAGCGCTTAAGGGGAGGGGCACTGAAGCTTTCTTT. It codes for CASSLALKGRGTEAFF.

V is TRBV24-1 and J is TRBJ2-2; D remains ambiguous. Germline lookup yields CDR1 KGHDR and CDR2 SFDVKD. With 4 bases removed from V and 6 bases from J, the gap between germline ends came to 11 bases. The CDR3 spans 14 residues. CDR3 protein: CATSEVGFAGELFF. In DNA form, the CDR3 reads TGTGCCACCAGTGAGGTGGGGTTTGCCGGGGAGCTGTTTTTT.

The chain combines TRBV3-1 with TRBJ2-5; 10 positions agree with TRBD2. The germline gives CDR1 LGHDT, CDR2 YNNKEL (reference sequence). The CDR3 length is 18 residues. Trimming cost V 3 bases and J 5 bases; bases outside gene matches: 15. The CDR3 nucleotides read TGTGCCAGCAGCCAGCAACCTTCAACTACTAGCGGGGTTGAGACCCAGTACTTC. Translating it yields CASSQQPSTTSGVETQYF.

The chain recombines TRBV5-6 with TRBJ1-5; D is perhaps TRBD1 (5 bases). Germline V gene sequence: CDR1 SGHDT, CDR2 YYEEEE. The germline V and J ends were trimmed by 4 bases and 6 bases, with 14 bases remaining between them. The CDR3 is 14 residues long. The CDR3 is CASSLGHTSQPQHF. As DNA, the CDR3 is TGTGCCAGCAGCCTAGGACACACGAGTCAGCCCCAGCATTTT. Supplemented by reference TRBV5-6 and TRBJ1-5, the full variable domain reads DAGVTQSPTHLIKTRGQQVTLRCSPKSGHDTVSWYQQALGQGPQFIFQYYEEEERQRGNFPDRFSGHQFPNYSSELNVNALLLGDSALYLCASSLGHTSQPQHFGDGTRLSIL.

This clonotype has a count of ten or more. The CDR3 DNA sequence: TGTGCCAGCAGTCCGTTTCAGGGTTTGGCGACTGAAGCTTTCTTT. Translation: CASSPFQGLATEAFF. This rearrangement joins TRBV2 to TRBJ1-1, with D possibly TRBD1 on 5 matching bases. The CDR3 spans 15 residues. Germline CDR1 SNHLY, CDR2 FYNNEI. Deletions cut 5 bases from V and 5 bases from J, with 18 bases between.

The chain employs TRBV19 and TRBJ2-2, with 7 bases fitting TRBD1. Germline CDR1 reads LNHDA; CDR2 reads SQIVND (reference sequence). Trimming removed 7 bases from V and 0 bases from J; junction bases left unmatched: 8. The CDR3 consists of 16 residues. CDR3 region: CASTPRDRANTGELFF. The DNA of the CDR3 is TGTGCCAGTACCCCGAGGGACAGAGCGAACACCGGGGAGCTGTTTTTT.

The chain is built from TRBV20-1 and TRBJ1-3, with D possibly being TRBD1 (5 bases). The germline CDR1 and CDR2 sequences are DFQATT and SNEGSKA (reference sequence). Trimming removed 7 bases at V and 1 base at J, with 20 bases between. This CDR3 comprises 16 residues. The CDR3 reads CSGSAGTVGSGNTIYF. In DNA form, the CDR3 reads TGCAGTGGTAGCGCTGGGACTGTGGGGTCTGGAAACACCATATATTTT.

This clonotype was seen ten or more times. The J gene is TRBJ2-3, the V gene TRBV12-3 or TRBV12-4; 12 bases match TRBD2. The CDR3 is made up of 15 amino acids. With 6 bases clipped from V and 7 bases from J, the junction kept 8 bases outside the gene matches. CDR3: CASSPSGGARNTQYF. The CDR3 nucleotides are TGTGCCAGCAGCCCTAGCGGGGGGGCGAGGAATACGCAGTATTTT.

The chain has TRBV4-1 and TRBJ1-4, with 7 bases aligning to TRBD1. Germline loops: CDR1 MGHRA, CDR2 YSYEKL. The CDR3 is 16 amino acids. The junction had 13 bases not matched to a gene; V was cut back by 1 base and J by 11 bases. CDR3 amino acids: CASSQVGTASEEKLFF. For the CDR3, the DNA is TGCGCCAGCAGCCAAGTAGGGACAGCCTCGGAGGAGAAACTGTTTTTT.

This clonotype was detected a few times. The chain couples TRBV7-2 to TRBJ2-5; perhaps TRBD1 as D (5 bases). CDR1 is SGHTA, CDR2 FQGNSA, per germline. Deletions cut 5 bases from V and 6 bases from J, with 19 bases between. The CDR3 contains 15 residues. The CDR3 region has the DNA TGTGCCAGCAGCCCAGGGCCACAGTCTATCCAGACCCAGTACTTC. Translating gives CASSPGPQSIQTQYF.

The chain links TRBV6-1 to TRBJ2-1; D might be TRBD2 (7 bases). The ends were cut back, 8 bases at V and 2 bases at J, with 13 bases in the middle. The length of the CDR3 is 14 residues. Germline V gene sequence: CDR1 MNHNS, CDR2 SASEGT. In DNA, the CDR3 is TGTGCCAGCTCACCGGGGGGCACCTACAATGAGCAGTTCTTC. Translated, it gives CASSPGGTYNEQFF.